One sample yielded the 22 T cell receptor beta chains listed below, sequenced in a study of T cell responses to AZD1222 COVID-19 vaccine. This table comes from immunoSEQ multiplex PCR, and its TCRdb copy is limited to in-frame clones, with some not included. The data hold 150,000 to 200,000 clones, with over 80% observed a single time. The sequences come from peripheral blood, collected on day 0 of AZD1222 vaccination. Every receptor here comes from an adult in good health.

J is TRBJ2-2 and V is TRBV5-5, with 10 positions matching TRBD1. This CDR3 spans 19 amino acids. The germline V gene encodes CDR1 SGHKS and CDR2 YYEKEE (reference sequence). The ends lost 4 bases at V and 7 bases at J; junction bases unmatched: 19. The CDR3 nucleotides are TGTGCCAGCAGCCACGGGGTCACCTTCCCGGGACAGGGGATCGGGGAGCTGTTTTTT. Translated, it gives CASSHGVTFPGQGIGELFF.

V is TRBV7-2 and J is TRBJ1-6, with D perhaps matching TRBD1 (6 bases). Germline values: CDR1 SGHTA, CDR2 FQGNSA. CDR3 length equals 14 residues. Trimming took 5 bases from V and 6 from J, leaving 11 bases between them. CDR3 sequence reads: CASSPRTANSPLHF. In DNA, the CDR3 is TGTGCCAGCAGCCCCCGGACAGCTAATTCACCCCTCCACTTT.

The chain links TRBV5-1 to TRBJ2-7; D ambiguous. Per germline, CDR1 SGHRS and CDR2 YFSETQ. CDR3 length: 13 residues. V lost 3 bases and J lost 6, with 13 bases in between. The CDR3 nucleotides are TGCGCCAGCAGCTCCCCTGTAGAGGTCGAGCAGTACTTC. The encoded protein is CASSSPVEVEQYF.

This chain joins TRBV7-3 and TRBJ1-5, with no clear D. This CDR3 has 13 amino acids. Germline CDR1 is SGHTA and CDR2 is FQGTGA. V was shortened by 2 bases and J by 5 bases, with 7 bases between the two germline ends. Here the CDR3 reads CASSLWADQPQHF. CDR3 sequence (DNA): TGTGCCAGCAGCTTATGGGCGGATCAGCCCCAGCATTTT.

The chain carries TRBV9 and TRBJ1-1; no firm D call. The CDR3 extends over 15 amino acids. V lost 0 bases and J 2 bases, leaving 11 bases between the germline ends. Germline CDR1 SGDLS, CDR2 YYNGEE. The CDR3 here is CASSVEVGFNTEAFF. The CDR3 DNA follows: TGTGCCAGCAGCGTAGAGGTAGGGTTTAACACTGAAGCTTTCTTT.

A single count supports this clone. The chain employs TRBV6-6 and TRBJ1-2; D is unclear. The V gene's germline CDR1 is MNHNY and CDR2 SVGAGI (reference sequence). This CDR3 region has 16 residues. With 0 bases removed from V and 0 bases from J, the gap between germline ends came to 11 bases. CDR3 residues: CASSYSLWAANYGYTF. The CDR3 DNA is TGTGCCAGCAGTTACTCCCTGTGGGCGGCTAACTATGGCTACACCTTC.

This chain uses TRBV20-1 with TRBJ1-1; no firm D call. The V end lost 3 bases, the J end lost 4 bases, and 6 bases lay between the germline ends. Germline lookup yields CDR1 DFQATT and CDR2 SNEGSKA (reference sequence). This CDR3 region has 11 residues. As DNA, the CDR3 is TGCAGTGCTAGGATCTTCACTGAAGCTTTCTTT. This sequence encodes CSARIFTEAFF.

The V and J genes are TRBV9 and TRBJ1-3; no clear D gene. V dropped 0 bases and J dropped 4 bases, with 8 bases sitting between them. Germline loops: CDR1 SGDLS, CDR2 YYNGEE. CDR3 length equals 14 residues. The CDR3 protein is CASSVATGGNTIYF. Here the CDR3 DNA reads TGTGCCAGCAGCGTAGCTACGGGCGGAAACACCATATATTTT.

This chain connects TRBV18 to TRBJ2-1; D not resolved. Germline CDR1 KGHSH, CDR2 LQKENI. The CDR3 sequence is 15 residues long. Trimming removed 0 bases from V and 5 bases from J, with 11 bases in between. The CDR3 DNA follows: TGTGCCAGCTCACCACCCCCCCTCACCAACAATGAGCAGTTCTTC. Translation: CASSPPPLTNNEQFF.

The genes are TRBV2 and TRBJ2-7; 9 nucleotides line up with TRBD1. The CDR3 is made up of 14 amino acids. V was pared by 8 bases and J by 1 base, with 6 bases of the junction left unmatched. Germline CDR1 reads SNHLY; CDR2 reads FYNNEI. Written as DNA, the CDR3 is TGTGCCAGCCGAAAAGGACAGGGGTCCTACGAGCAGTACTTC. Its translation is CASRKGQGSYEQYF.

The gene calls are TRBV3-1 (or the pseudogene TRBV3-2) and TRBJ1-5, with TRBD1 identical over 8 bases. The CDR3 length is 14 residues. J lost 1 base, V lost 7 bases, and 3 bases had no gene match. Germline values: CDR1 LGHDT, CDR2 YNNKEL (reference sequence). For the CDR3, the DNA is TGTGCCAGCACCAACAGGGGGAGCAATCAGCCCCAGCATTTT. Protein: CASTNRGSNQPQHF.

The chain employs TRBV19 and TRBJ1-1; D is uncertain. This CDR3 is built from 15 residues. The ends were cut back, 5 bases at V and 1 base at J, with 14 bases in the middle. CDR1 and CDR2 from the germline V gene are LNHDA and SQIVND (reference sequence). The CDR3 sequence: CASSPVGRANTEAFF. In DNA form, the CDR3 reads TGTGCCAGTAGTCCCGTGGGCAGAGCGAACACTGAAGCTTTCTTT.

For the CDR3, the DNA is TGTGCCAGCAGCGTAGGCGGGGATGGCTACGAGCAGTACTTC. Residues: CASSVGGDGYEQYF. The gene calls are TRBV9 and TRBJ2-7; TRBD2 might be the D (6 bases). CDR1 SGDLS and CDR2 YYNGEE come from the germline V gene. V lost 0 bases to trimming and J lost 3 bases, with 10 bases between them. CDR3 size: 14 residues.

In this sample, this clone turned up a few times. This chain uses TRBV27 with TRBJ1-6; 7 bases map to TRBD1. CDR1 and CDR2 (germline): MNHEY, SMNVEV (reference sequence). V dropped 8 bases and J dropped 9; count of bases not matched to a gene: 16. The CDR3 is 16 amino acids. The CDR3 coding sequence is TGTGCCAGCGTACAGGGGTCGGGCAGGGGAATTTCACCCCTCCACTTT. The encoded protein is CASVQGSGRGISPLHF.

DNA for the CDR3: TGTGCCACCAGTGATCCCAGCGGGGGGGCGGGTTCAGATACGCAGTATTTT. Translated, it gives CATSDPSGGAGSDTQYF. This chain connects TRBV24-1 to TRBJ2-3; 10 bases agree with TRBD2. Germline CDR1 is KGHDR and CDR2 is SFDVKD. The CDR3 has 17 residues. Losses at the gene ends were 3 bases for V and 4 bases for J; bases not matched to a gene: 9.

This clone was seen a handful of times. The gene calls are TRBV2 and TRBJ1-5, with D maybe TRBD1 (5 bases). The germline V gene encodes CDR1 SNHLY and CDR2 FYNNEI. The CDR3 covers 12 residues. V shed 7 bases and J shed 8 bases, with 12 bases lying between them. The CDR3 spells CASTSRGEPQHF. In DNA, the CDR3 is TGTGCCAGCACCTCGAGAGGGGAGCCCCAGCATTTT.

The CDR3 nucleotides read TGTGCCAGCAGCTTGGACAACGCCAGGGAGACCCAGTACTTC. Its protein is CASSLDNARETQYF. The chain combines TRBV7-2 with TRBJ2-5; a possible D gene is TRBD1 (5 bases). CDR1 is SGHTA, CDR2 FQGNSA, per germline. V shed 3 bases and J shed 5 bases, with 13 bases lying between them. CDR3 length: 14 residues.

The V call is TRBV11-1, the J call TRBJ1-2, with D perhaps matching TRBD1 (5 bases). Trimming removed 3 bases from V and 5 bases from J, with 13 bases in between. This CDR3 has 14 amino acids. From germline, CDR1 is SGHAT and CDR2 FQDESV (reference sequence). CDR3 sequence: CASSLGPRLYGYTF. CDR3 bases: TGTGCCAGCAGCTTGGGACCGAGATTATATGGCTACACCTTC.

On this clone: Within the sample, other DNA sequences also encode this same CDR3. The gene calls are TRBV20-1 and TRBJ1-2; no reliable D call. The CDR3 consists of 11 residues. Trimming pared 6 bases from V and 5 bases from J, leaving 10 bases between. Germline V gene sequence: CDR1 DFQATT, CDR2 SNEGSKA (reference sequence). The CDR3, as DNA: TGCAGTGCCTCGACGGCTTATGGCTACACCTTC. Encoded protein: CSASTAYGYTF.

Comment on this clone: Other nucleotide sequences in the sample specify the same CDR3. This chain links TRBV9 with TRBJ2-1, with D maybe TRBD2 (5 bases). Germline V CDR1 and CDR2: SGDLS, YYNGEE. CDR3 size: 15 residues. V lost 0 bases to trimming and J lost 0 bases, with 7 bases between them. The CDR3 protein is CASSVVGSSYNEQFF. CDR3 nucleotides: TGTGCCAGCAGCGTAGTGGGGAGCTCCTACAATGAGCAGTTCTTC.

The chain uses TRBV27 and TRBJ1-6; no clear D gene. This CDR3 is built from 14 residues. With 4 bases removed from V and 4 bases from J, the gap between germline ends came to 8 bases. Per the germline V gene, CDR1 is MNHEY and CDR2 is SMNVEV (reference sequence). CDR3 amino acids: CASSYRAYNSPLHF. The CDR3 region has the DNA TGTGCCAGCAGTTACCGCGCGTATAATTCACCCCTCCACTTT.

The rearrangement joins TRBV6-5 to TRBJ1-1; D is possibly TRBD1 (6 bases). The CDR3 covers 14 residues. Trimming removed 1 base from V and 4 bases from J, with 10 bases in between. Per germline, CDR1 MNHEY and CDR2 SVGAGI. The DNA of the CDR3 is TGTGCCAGCAGTTACTTAGGGGGGCTCACTGAAGCTTTCTTT. Translated: CASSYLGGLTEAFF.